This TCR beta chain was found in a study of PD-L1 blockade in urothelial cancer. V was clipped by 4 bases and J by 3 bases, with 9 bases between them. The CDR3 totals 14 residues. CDR1 is SGHTA and CDR2 is FQGNSA in the germline V gene. TCRdb's copy holds only in-frame clones and misses some; the assay was immunoSEQ multiplex PCR. The sample lists some 42,000 clones, about 80% seen once, with about 2.9% in the top ten. The chain is built from TRBV7-2 and TRBJ2-2, with D perhaps TRBD1 (6 bases). The receptor was isolated from a man aged 70 or older with urothelial cancer. The starting material was PBMCs, obtained around atezolizumab (anti-PD-L1) treatment. The CDR3 spells CASSSYRDTGELFF. The CDR3 DNA sequence: TGTGCCAGCAGCTCGTACAGGGACACCGGGGAGCTGTTTTTT. Full variable domain (outside the CDR3, taken from reference TRBV7-2 and TRBJ2-2): GAGVSQSPSNKVTEKGKDVELRCDPISGHTALYWYRQSLGQGLEFLIYFQGNSAPDKSGLPSDRFSAERTGGSVSTLTIQRTQQEDSAVYLCASSSYRDTGELFFGEGSRLTVL.